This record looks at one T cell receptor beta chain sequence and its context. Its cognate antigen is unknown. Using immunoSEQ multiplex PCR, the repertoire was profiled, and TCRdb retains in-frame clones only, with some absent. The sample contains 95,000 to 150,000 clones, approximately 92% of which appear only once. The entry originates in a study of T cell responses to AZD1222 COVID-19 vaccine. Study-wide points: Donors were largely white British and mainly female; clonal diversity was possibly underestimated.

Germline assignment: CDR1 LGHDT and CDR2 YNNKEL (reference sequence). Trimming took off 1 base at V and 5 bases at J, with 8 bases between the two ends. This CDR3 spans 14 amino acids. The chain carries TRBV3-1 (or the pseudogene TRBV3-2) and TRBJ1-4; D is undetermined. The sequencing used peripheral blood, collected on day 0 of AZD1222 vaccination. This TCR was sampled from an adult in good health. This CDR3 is CASSQATENEKLFF. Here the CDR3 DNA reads TGTGCCAGCAGCCAAGCAACAGAGAATGAAAAACTGTTTTTT.